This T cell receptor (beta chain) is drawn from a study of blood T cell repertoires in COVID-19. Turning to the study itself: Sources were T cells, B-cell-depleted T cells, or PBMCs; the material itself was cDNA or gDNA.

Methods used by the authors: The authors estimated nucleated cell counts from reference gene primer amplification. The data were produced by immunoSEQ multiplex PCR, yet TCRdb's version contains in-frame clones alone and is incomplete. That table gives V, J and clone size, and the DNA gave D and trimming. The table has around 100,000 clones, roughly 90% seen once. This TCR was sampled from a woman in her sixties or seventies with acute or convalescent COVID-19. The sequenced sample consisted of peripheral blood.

The CDR3 DNA is TGTGCCAGCAGTTCTGCCTGGAGGGGAGGCTCCGGGGAGCTGTTTTTT. This translates into CASSSAWRGGSGELFF. This chain connects TRBV6-5 to TRBJ2-2, with D possibly matching TRBD2 (6 bases). Germline CDR1 is MNHEY and CDR2 is SVGAGI. The CDR3 has 16 residues. V dropped 4 bases and J dropped 6 bases, with 18 bases sitting between them.